What follows are 22 T cell receptor beta chains derived from one specimen sequenced in a study of blood T cell repertoires in COVID-19. Generated by immunoSEQ multiplex PCR, the TCRdb table keeps only in-frame clones and is missing some. The sample carries 250,000 to 350,000 clones, roughly 91% recorded once. What was sequenced was peripheral blood. The receptors were gathered from a young man with acute or convalescent COVID-19.

The J gene is TRBJ2-1, the V gene TRBV5-1; D possibly corresponds to TRBD2 (7 bases). The germline V and J ends were trimmed by 2 bases and 3 bases, with 9 bases remaining between them. The CDR3 is made up of 14 amino acids. Germline lookup yields CDR1 SGHRS and CDR2 YFSETQ. In nucleotides, the CDR3 is TGCGCCAGCAGCTTAAGGGGGGGCTACAATGAGCAGTTCTTC. Amino acid sequence: CASSLRGGYNEQFF. Looking up the rest from reference TRBV5-1 and TRBJ2-1 gives the full variable domain: KAGVTQTPRYLIKTRGQQVTLSCSPISGHRSVSWYQQTPGQGLQFLFEYFSETQRNKGNFPGRFSGRQFSNSRSEMNVSTLELGDSALYLCASSLRGGYNEQFFGPGTRLTVL.

Details on this clone: This sample also contains other DNA sequences that code for the same CDR3. V and J are TRBV9 and TRBJ1-5, with a weak D call TRBD1 (5 bases). Trimming took off 0 bases at V and 3 bases at J, with 7 bases between the two ends. Germline V lookup: CDR1 SGDLS, CDR2 YYNGEE. The CDR3 covers 14 residues. CDR3 protein: CASSVGQNNQPQHF. The CDR3 nucleotides read TGTGCCAGCAGCGTAGGACAGAACAATCAGCCCCAGCATTTT.

The V call is TRBV29-1, the J call TRBJ1-6; TRBD1 is a possible D gene (6 bases). V was pared by 4 bases and J by 9 bases, with 16 bases between. Per the germline V gene, CDR1 is SQVTM and CDR2 is ANQGSEA. This CDR3 region has 14 residues. The CDR3 bases are TGCAGCGTTGCCTTTGGGGAACAGGGTTCACCCCTCCACTTT. Amino acids: CSVAFGEQGSPLHF.

This clone was recorded once. CDR3 region: CASSYSGVQETQYF. The DNA for the CDR3 is TGTGCCAGCAGCTACTCCGGAGTACAAGAGACCCAGTACTTC. The V call is TRBV13, the J call TRBJ2-5, with D unclear. In germline, CDR1 is PRHDT, CDR2 FYEKMQ (reference sequence). The CDR3 has 14 residues. The ends were cut back, 4 bases at V and 2 bases at J, with 11 bases in the middle. The full variable domain, with the rest looked up from reference TRBV13 and TRBJ2-5, is AAGVIQSPRHLIKEKRETATLKCYPIPRHDTVYWYQQGPGQDPQFLISFYEKMQSDKGSIPDRFSAQQFSDYHSELNMSSLELGDSALYFCASSYSGVQETQYFGPGTRLLVL.

This chain joins TRBV18 and TRBJ1-1; 8 nucleotides line up with TRBD1. V lost 3 bases to trimming and J lost 4 bases; unmatched junction nucleotides: 7. The length of the CDR3 is 15 residues. Germline CDR1 KGHSH, CDR2 LQKENI. Here the CDR3 reads CASSPPGQGSTEAFF. As DNA, the CDR3 is TGTGCCAGCTCACCTCCCGGACAGGGAAGCACTGAAGCTTTCTTT.

This chain joins TRBV9 and TRBJ2-2; 10 bases are shared with TRBD2. CDR1 is SGDLS, CDR2 YYNGEE, per germline. This CDR3 region has 16 residues. V shed 5 bases, J shed 7 bases, and the junction held 11 bases outside the gene matches. CDR3 DNA: TGTGCCAGCAGTCCCCAGCTAGCGGGAGTAAGCGGGGAGCTGTTTTTT. Protein sequence: CASSPQLAGVSGELFF.

DNA of the CDR3: TGTGCCAGCAGCCAAGAGAGAGATGGAGGGGGCGCGAATAACACTGAAGCTTTCTTT. Amino acids: CASSQERDGGGANNTEAFF. The gene calls are TRBV3-1 (or the pseudogene TRBV3-2) and TRBJ1-1, with 7 bases that match TRBD1. V lost 0 bases, J lost 2 bases, and 15 bases stayed unmatched. Germline V gene data show CDR1 as LGHDT and CDR2 as YNNKEL (reference sequence). The CDR3 length is 19 residues.

The chain couples TRBV19 to TRBJ2-1, with 9 bases that match TRBD2. CDR1 and CDR2 from the germline V gene are LNHDA and SQIVND (reference sequence). The CDR3 extends over 14 amino acids. The V segment lost 3 bases and the J segment 10 bases; nucleotides outside the gene matches: 7. CDR3 region: CASSIAGGPGEQFF. The CDR3 DNA sequence: TGTGCCAGTAGTATTGCGGGGGGGCCCGGAGAGCAGTTCTTC.

The chain joins TRBV27 to TRBJ2-7; D unresolved. CDR3 size: 13 residues. Germline-derived CDR1 and CDR2 are MNHEY and SMNVEV (reference sequence). The V gene lost 2 bases and the J gene lost 0 bases, with 5 bases spanning the gap. The DNA of the CDR3 is TGTGCCAGCAGTTTACAGAACTCCTACGAGCAGTACTTC. Its protein product is CASSLQNSYEQYF.

This chain links TRBV14 with TRBJ2-7; unclear D gene. The V end was cut by 5 bases, the J end by 1 base, with 9 bases between. The germline V gene encodes CDR1 SGHDN and CDR2 FVKESK. CDR3 length: 13 residues. CDR3 in DNA: TGTGCCAGCAGCGAGAGTAGTTCCTACGAGCAGTACTTC. The encoded protein is CASSESSSYEQYF.

The V gene is TRBV29-1, the J gene TRBJ1-1; D ambiguous. Germline V gives CDR1 SQVTM, CDR2 ANQGSEA. Trimming took 8 bases from V and 3 from J, leaving 19 bases between them. This CDR3 comprises 14 residues. CDR3 protein: CSPLSGSWDTEAFF. As DNA, the CDR3 is TGCAGCCCCCTATCCGGGTCCTGGGACACTGAAGCTTTCTTT. Complete variable domain (other parts from reference TRBV29-1 and TRBJ1-1): SAVISQKPSRDICQRGTSLTIQCQVDSQVTMMFWYRQQPGQSLTLIATANQGSEATYESGFVIDKFPISRPNLTFSTLTVSNMSPEDSSIYLCSPLSGSWDTEAFFGQGTRLTVV.

For the CDR3, the DNA is TGTGCCAGCAGTGAAAGCCCTGTTACCAACGTCCTGACTTTC. Its protein product is CASSESPVTNVLTF. The chain carries TRBV25-1 and TRBJ2-6; D unclear. The V end lost 2 bases, the J end lost 8 bases, and 10 bases lay between the germline ends. Germline lookup yields CDR1 MGHDK and CDR2 SYGVNS. CDR3 length equals 14 residues.

The chain joins TRBV18 to TRBJ1-3, with D maybe TRBD1 (5 bases). The germline CDR1 and CDR2 sequences are KGHSH and LQKENI. The CDR3 spans 15 residues. Trimming stripped 6 bases from V and 0 bases from J, with 12 bases between. For the CDR3, the DNA is TGTGCCAGCTCTCCAGGGAGCTTCTCTGGAAACACCATATATTTT. It is translated as CASSPGSFSGNTIYF.

The chain uses TRBV5-5 and TRBJ1-1; 7 bases are a match to TRBD1. The V and J ends lost 1 base and 3 bases, in that order; junction bases with no gene match: 9. Per the germline V gene, CDR1 is SGHKS and CDR2 is YYEKEE (reference sequence). The CDR3 is made up of 16 amino acids. CDR3 nucleotides: TGTGCCAGCAGCTTGCTAGACAGGGCGGCGGACACTGAAGCTTTCTTT. Encoded protein: CASSLLDRAADTEAFF.

This clone was observed a few times. The chain carries TRBV6-2 or TRBV6-3 and TRBJ1-1; possibly TRBD1 for D (6 bases). The CDR3 is made up of 14 amino acids. Trimming left V 5 bases short and J 4 bases short, with 14 bases between. Germline CDR1 MNHEY, CDR2 SVGEGT. In DNA form, the CDR3 reads TGTGCCAGCAGTACCCAGGGGAGGGGCACTGAAGCTTTCTTT. The encoded protein is CASSTQGRGTEAFF.

V is TRBV29-1 and J is TRBJ2-7, with 11 bases aligning to TRBD1. The CDR3 covers 15 residues. Germline-derived CDR1 and CDR2 are SQVTM and ANQGSEA. Losses at the gene ends were 5 bases for V and 6 bases for J; bases not matched to a gene: 12. The CDR3 DNA follows: TGCAGCGTTCGGACAGGGGGCCGGGGAGGAGGCGAGCAGTACTTC. Protein: CSVRTGGRGGGEQYF.

The genes are TRBV29-1 and TRBJ1-1; D call uncertain. The CDR3 is made up of 14 amino acids. Per germline, CDR1 SQVTM and CDR2 ANQGSEA. With 5 bases removed from V and 5 bases from J, the gap between germline ends came to 18 bases. The CDR3 DNA sequence: TGCAGCGTTTCCGGGTATCTAAAGGCAACTGAAGCTTTCTTT. This codes for CSVSGYLKATEAFF.

The chain uses TRBV27 and TRBJ2-1; TRBD2 matches at 11 bases. The CDR3 contains 14 residues. Trimming cost V 6 bases and J 6 bases; bases outside gene matches: 4. Germline V gives CDR1 MNHEY, CDR2 SMNVEV (reference sequence). In DNA, the CDR3 is TGTGCCAGCAGGGGACTAGCGGAGCTCAATGAGCAGTTCTTC. Encoded protein: CASRGLAELNEQFF.

The chain is built from TRBV11-3 and TRBJ2-1, with D possibly matching TRBD1 (5 bases). Germline CDR1 and CDR2: SGHNT and YENEEA. Trimming shortened V by 5 bases and J by 8 bases, and 13 bases separated the two germline ends. The CDR3 runs 13 residues. The CDR3 sequence is CASSPRATDEQFF. The CDR3 coding sequence is TGTGCCAGCAGCCCCAGGGCGACAGATGAGCAGTTCTTC.

This clone was found once. The chain uses TRBV2 and TRBJ2-1; 9 bases map to TRBD2. CDR3 length: 15 residues. Germline loops: CDR1 SNHLY, CDR2 FYNNEI. V shed 3 bases and J 4 bases; nucleotides not matched to a gene: 4. The CDR3 loop reads CASSESGGIYNEQFF. The CDR3 nucleotides read TGTGCCAGCAGTGAGAGCGGGGGGATTTACAATGAGCAGTTCTTC.

The chain recombines TRBV6-5 with TRBJ2-2, with D possibly being TRBD2 (7 bases). This CDR3 contains 15 residues. CDR1 and CDR2 (germline): MNHEY, SVGAGI. V lost 7 bases, J lost 0 bases, and 12 bases lay in between. The CDR3 nucleotides are TGTGCCAGCAAGGGGGGGCGGACGAACACCGGGGAGCTGTTTTTT. The encoded protein is CASKGGRTNTGELFF.

Note on this clone: Relative to the germline gene, one junction end is altered; a read error may explain this. This chain joins TRBV28 and TRBJ1-1; 7 nucleotides line up with TRBD1. The CDR3 spans 14 residues. CDR1 and CDR2 (germline): MDHEN, SYDVKM. The CDR3 DNA sequence: TGTGCCAGCAGATTATCGACAGGGTTTACTGAAGCTTTCTTT. Its protein product is CASRLSTGFTEAFF.